A single sample gave rise to the 10 T cell receptor beta chains below, sequenced in a study of OX40 agonist ivuxolimab in advanced cancers. Sequenced by immunoSEQ multiplex PCR; TCRdb stores in-frame clones only, minus some. The sample gives some 70,000 clones, roughly 90% of which show up once; more than 1% is in the top ten. The material sequenced was CD4+ or CD8+ T cells sorted from blood, taken in a trial of the OX40 agonist ivuxolimab. All receptors come from an adult with an advanced solid tumor such as melanoma, head and neck, liver or kidney cancer.

This chain joins TRBV5-1 and TRBJ2-3, with a tentative D call TRBD2 (5 bases). V lost 0 bases and J lost 3, with 8 bases in between. The CDR3 has 14 residues. Germline V lookup: CDR1 SGHRS, CDR2 YFSETQ. CDR3 DNA: TGCGCCAGCAGCTTGGACTGGACTACAGATACGCAGTATTTT. Translated, it gives CASSLDWTTDTQYF.

The chain is built from TRBV6-6 and TRBJ1-2; possible D gene TRBD1, 6 bases. CDR3 length: 15 residues. Germline V gives CDR1 MNHNY, CDR2 SVGAGI (reference sequence). Trimming pared 0 bases from V and 4 bases from J, leaving 12 bases between. CDR3 protein: CASSYSATGFYGYTF. As DNA, the CDR3 is TGTGCCAGCAGTTACTCGGCCACAGGGTTCTATGGCTACACCTTC.

The rearrangement joins TRBV10-3 to TRBJ1-6, with 7 bases lining up with TRBD1. The CDR3 has 13 amino acids. Germline assignment: CDR1 ENHRY and CDR2 SYGVKD. Trimming at V came to 10 bases and at J to 7 bases, leaving 7 bases not matched to a gene. The CDR3 sequence is CATGTARNSPLHF. Written as DNA, the CDR3 is TGTGCCACCGGGACAGCACGGAATTCACCCCTCCACTTT.

The CDR3 spells CASSEALPGQGGYGYTF. The CDR3 nucleotides are TGTGCCAGCAGTGAAGCTTTACCGGGACAGGGCGGCTATGGCTACACCTTC. This rearrangement joins TRBV6-1 to TRBJ1-2; 9 bases are a match to TRBD1. CDR1 is MNHNS and CDR2 is SASEGT in the germline V gene. V shed 0 bases and J 4 bases; nucleotides not matched to a gene: 9. The CDR3 runs to 17 residues.

The chain has TRBV7-5 and TRBJ2-1; the table's D call TRBD2 went unverified against the DNA. TRBV7-5 is a listed pseudogene. This CDR3 contains 16 residues. This CDR3 is CARSRAGTFPNNEQFF. The CDR3 coding sequence is TGTGCCAGAAGCCGTGCCGGGACTTTCCCCAACAATGAGCAGTTCTTC.

The sample holds a few counts of this clone. V gene TRBV30 combines with J gene TRBJ1-2; D not resolved. The germline CDR1 and CDR2 sequences are GTSNPN and SVGIG (reference sequence). Deletions cut 2 bases from V and 5 bases from J, with 6 bases between. The CDR3 runs to 11 residues. CDR3 DNA: TGTGCCTGGAGTCCCTCGTATGGCTACACCTTC. Translation gives CAWSPSYGYTF.

This clone has only a few counts. This chain connects TRBV15 to TRBJ2-7, with D perhaps assigned TRBD1 or TRBD2 (6 bases each). This CDR3 comprises 16 residues. The V gene lost 0 bases and the J gene lost 4 bases, with 16 bases spanning the gap. Germline assignment: CDR1 LNHNV and CDR2 YYDKDF (reference sequence). The DNA for the CDR3 is TGTGCCACCAGCAGAGATCCAGGGGCAGGGAGGTACGAGCAGTACTTC. Protein: CATSRDPGAGRYEQYF.

The chain is built from TRBV7-8 and TRBJ1-1; D is possibly TRBD1 (6 bases). Trimming pared 2 bases from V and 4 bases from J, leaving 11 bases between. Germline V CDR1 and CDR2: SGHVS, FQNEAQ. The CDR3 runs 14 residues. CDR3 nucleotide sequence: TGTGCCAGCAGCTTAAGGACGGGGGCCACTGAAGCTTTCTTT. Translated, it gives CASSLRTGATEAFF.

The chain carries TRBV6-1 and TRBJ2-5; TRBD1 matches at 7 bases. The V gene end was trimmed by 5 bases and the J gene end by 4 bases; junction bases not matched to a gene: 7. The CDR3 loop spans 14 amino acids. Germline V CDR1 and CDR2: MNHNS, SASEGT. In nucleotides, the CDR3 is TGTGCCAGCAGTCCAGACAGGGTTTCAGAGACCCAGTACTTC. The encoded protein is CASSPDRVSETQYF.

V gene TRBV5-1 combines with J gene TRBJ2-5; TRBD1 matches at 7 bases. V shed 2 bases, J shed 5 bases, and the junction held 15 bases outside the gene matches. Per germline, CDR1 SGHRS and CDR2 YFSETQ. The CDR3 sequence is 17 residues long. Here the CDR3 DNA reads TGCGCCAGCAGCTTCACGGTAGGGGGCCCGTCCGTGGAGACCCAGTACTTC. It is translated as CASSFTVGGPSVETQYF.